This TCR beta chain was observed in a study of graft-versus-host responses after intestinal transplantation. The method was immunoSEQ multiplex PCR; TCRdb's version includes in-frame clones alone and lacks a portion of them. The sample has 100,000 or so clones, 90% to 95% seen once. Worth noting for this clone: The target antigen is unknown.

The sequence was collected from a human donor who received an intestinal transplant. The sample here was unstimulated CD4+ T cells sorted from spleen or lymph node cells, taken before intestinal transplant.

The CDR3 sequence: CASSIHDRKNYGYTF. CDR3 coding DNA: TGTGCCAGCAGCATCCACGACAGAAAAAACTATGGCTACACCTTC. The gene calls are TRBV21-1 and TRBJ1-2; the D call TRBD1 from the table was never checked on the DNA. TRBV21-1 constitutes a pseudogene. The CDR3 loop spans 15 amino acids.